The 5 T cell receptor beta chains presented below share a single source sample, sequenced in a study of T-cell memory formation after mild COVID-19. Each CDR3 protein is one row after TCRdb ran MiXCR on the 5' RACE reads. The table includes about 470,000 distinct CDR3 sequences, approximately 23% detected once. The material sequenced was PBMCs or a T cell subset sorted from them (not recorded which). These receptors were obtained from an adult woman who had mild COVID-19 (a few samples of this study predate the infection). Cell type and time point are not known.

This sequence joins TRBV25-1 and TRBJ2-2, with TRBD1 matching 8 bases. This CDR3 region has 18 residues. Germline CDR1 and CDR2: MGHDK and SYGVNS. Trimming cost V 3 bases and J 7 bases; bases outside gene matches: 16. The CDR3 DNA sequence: TGTGCCAGCAGTGAGCGGCCAGGGCAGGGGGCGTCTCTCGGGGAGCTGTTTTTT. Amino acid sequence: CASSERPGQGASLGELFF.

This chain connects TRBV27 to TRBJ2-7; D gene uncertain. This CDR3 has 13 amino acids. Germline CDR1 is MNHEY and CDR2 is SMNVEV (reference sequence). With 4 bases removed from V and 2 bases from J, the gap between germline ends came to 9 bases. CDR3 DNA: TGTGCCAGCAGTTCGTACAGAGCCTACGAGCAGTACTTC. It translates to CASSSYRAYEQYF.

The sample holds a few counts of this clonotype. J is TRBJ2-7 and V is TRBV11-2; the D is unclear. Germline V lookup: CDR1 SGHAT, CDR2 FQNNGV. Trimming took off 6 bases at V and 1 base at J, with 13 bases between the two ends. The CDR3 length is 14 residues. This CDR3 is CASSPKLTSYEQYF. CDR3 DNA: TGTGCCAGCAGTCCTAAACTAACTTCCTACGAGCAGTACTTC.

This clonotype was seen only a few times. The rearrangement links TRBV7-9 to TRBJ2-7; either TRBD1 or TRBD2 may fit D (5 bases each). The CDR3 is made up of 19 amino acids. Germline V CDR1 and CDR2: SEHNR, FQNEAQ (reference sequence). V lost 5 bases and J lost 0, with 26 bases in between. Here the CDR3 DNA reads TGTGCCAGCAGCCTAGAGTGGGGGACGTCCAGGAAGCCCTCCTACGAGCAGTACTTC. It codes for CASSLEWGTSRKPSYEQYF.

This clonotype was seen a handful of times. The chain's CDR3 is CASSYDRGALPTGELFF. In DNA, the CDR3 is TGTGCCAGCAGCTATGACAGGGGCGCATTGCCAACCGGGGAGCTGTTTTTT. The chain employs TRBV7-2 and TRBJ2-2; 8 bases fit TRBD1. CDR1 is SGHTA and CDR2 is FQGNSA in the germline V gene. V gave up 4 bases and J gave up 5 bases; unmatched junction bases: 12. CDR3 length: 17 amino acids.